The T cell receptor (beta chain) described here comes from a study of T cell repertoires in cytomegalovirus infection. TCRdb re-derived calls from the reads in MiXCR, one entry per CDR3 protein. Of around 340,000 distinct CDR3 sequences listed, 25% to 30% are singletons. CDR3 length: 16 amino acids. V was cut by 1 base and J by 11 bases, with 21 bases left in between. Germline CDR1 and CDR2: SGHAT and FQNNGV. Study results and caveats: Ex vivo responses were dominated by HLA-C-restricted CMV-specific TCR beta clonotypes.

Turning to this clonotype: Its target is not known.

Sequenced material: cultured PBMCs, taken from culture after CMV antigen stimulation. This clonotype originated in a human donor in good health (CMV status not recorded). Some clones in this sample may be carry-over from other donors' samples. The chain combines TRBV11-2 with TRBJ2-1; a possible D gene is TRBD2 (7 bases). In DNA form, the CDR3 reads TGTGCCAGCAGCTTAGTTGGCGGGGGCCCGGATCGGAAGCAGTTCTTC. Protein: CASSLVGGGPDRKQFF.